Here is one T cell receptor beta chain with its context. These data are taken from a study of blood T cell repertoires in COVID-19. On the study more broadly: The study drew acute and convalescent COVID-19 samples from the United States, Italy and Spain.

The CDR3 totals 14 residues. From germline, CDR1 is SGHRS and CDR2 YFSETQ. V shed 3 bases, J shed 2 bases, and the junction held 2 bases outside the gene matches. How the authors handled the data: Reference gene primer amplification yielded estimated nucleated cell counts. Here immunoSEQ multiplex PCR was the method, and the copy in TCRdb shows in-frame clones only, minus some. V and J calls and clone size are those listed in that table; D and trimming were worked out from the DNA. This sample carries around 150,000 clones, roughly 84% of them seen once, and the ten largest clones take about 0.95%. The J gene is TRBJ1-2, the V gene TRBV5-1; 9 nucleotides match TRBD1. The TCR was taken from a man in his forties with acute or convalescent COVID-19. The sample taken for sequencing was peripheral blood. CDR3 region: CASSSGQGNYGYTF. The CDR3 DNA follows: TGCGCCAGCAGCTCCGGACAGGGGAACTATGGCTACACCTTC.